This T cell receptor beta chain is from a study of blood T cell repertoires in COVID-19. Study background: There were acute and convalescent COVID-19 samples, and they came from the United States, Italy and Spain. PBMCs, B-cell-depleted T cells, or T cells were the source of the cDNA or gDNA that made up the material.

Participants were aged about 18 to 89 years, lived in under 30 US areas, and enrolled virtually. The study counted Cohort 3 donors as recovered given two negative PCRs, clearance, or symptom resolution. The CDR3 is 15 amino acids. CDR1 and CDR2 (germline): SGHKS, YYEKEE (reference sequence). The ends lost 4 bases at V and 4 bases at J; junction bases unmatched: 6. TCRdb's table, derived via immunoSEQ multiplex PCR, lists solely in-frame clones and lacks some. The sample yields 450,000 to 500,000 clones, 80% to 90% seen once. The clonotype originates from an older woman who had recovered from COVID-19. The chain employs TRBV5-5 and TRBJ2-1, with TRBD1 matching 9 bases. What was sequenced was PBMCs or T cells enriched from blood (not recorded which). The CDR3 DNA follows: TGTGCCAGCAGCGCGGGACAGGGTCTGTACAATGAGCAGTTCTTC. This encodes CASSAGQGLYNEQFF. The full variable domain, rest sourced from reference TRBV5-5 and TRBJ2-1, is DAGVTQSPTHLIKTRGQQVTLRCSPISGHKSVSWYQQVLGQGPQFIFQYYEKEERGRGNFPDRFSARQFPNYSSELNVNALLLGDSALYLCASSAGQGLYNEQFFGPGTRLTVL.